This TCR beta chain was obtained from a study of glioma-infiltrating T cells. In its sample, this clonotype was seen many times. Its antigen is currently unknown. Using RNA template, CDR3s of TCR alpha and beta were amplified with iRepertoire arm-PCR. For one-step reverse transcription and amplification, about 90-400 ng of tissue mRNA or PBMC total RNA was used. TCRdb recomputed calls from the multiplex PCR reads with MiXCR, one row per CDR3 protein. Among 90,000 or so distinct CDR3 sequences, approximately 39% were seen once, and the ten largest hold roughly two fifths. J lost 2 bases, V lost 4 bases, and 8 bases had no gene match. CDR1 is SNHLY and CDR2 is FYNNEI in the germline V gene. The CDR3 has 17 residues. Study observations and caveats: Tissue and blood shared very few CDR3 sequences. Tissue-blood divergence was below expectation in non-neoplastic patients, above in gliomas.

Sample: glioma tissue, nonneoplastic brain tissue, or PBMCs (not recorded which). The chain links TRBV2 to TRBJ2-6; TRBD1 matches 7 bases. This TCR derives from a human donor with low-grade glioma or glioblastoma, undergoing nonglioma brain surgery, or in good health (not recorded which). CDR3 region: CASSGLTGVTGANVLTF. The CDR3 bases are TGTGCCAGCAGTGGCCTAACAGGGGTAACTGGGGCCAACGTCCTGACTTTC.